A single sample is the source of the 15 T cell receptor beta chains below, sequenced in a study of patients and donors after allogeneic stem cell transplantation. MiXCR, applied by TCRdb to the RT-PCR reads, yields one record per CDR3 protein. The sample includes some 150,000 distinct CDR3 sequences, over 35% of them seen just once. What was sequenced was blood, either unsorted or a sorted T cell fraction (not recorded which). The receptors come from a human donor who was either an allogeneic HSCT recipient or a stem cell or donor lymphocyte infusion donor (not recorded which). It is not recorded whose cells these are; they may come from a transplant donor.

This clonotype was recorded a few times. This sequence joins TRBV12-3 or TRBV12-4 and TRBJ1-5; the D gene is possibly TRBD1 (6 bases). The CDR3 has 16 residues. The V end lost 5 bases, the J end lost 2 bases, and 16 bases lay between the germline ends. The chain's CDR3 is CASSHREVGGNQPQHF. The DNA for the CDR3 is TGTGCCAGCAGTCACAGGGAGGTGGGGGGCAATCAGCCCCAGCATTTT.

This clonotype came up a few times. The chain recombines TRBV29-1 with TRBJ1-2; D gene ambiguous. Trimming removed 4 bases at V and 8 bases at J, with 20 bases between. The V gene's germline CDR1 is SQVTM and CDR2 ANQGSEA. CDR3 length equals 14 residues. CDR3 nucleotides: TGCAGCGTTGGCCCCGGTCTCGAAGAAGAGGGCTACACCTTC. Amino acid sequence: CSVGPGLEEEGYTF. Drawing the rest from reference TRBV29-1 and TRBJ1-2, the complete variable domain is SAVISQKPSRDICQRGTSLTIQCQVDSQVTMMFWYRQQPGQSLTLIATANQGSEATYESGFVIDKFPISRPNLTFSTLTVSNMSPEDSSIYLCSVGPGLEEEGYTFGSGTRLTVV.

This clonotype was picked up a small number of times. The chain is built from TRBV10-3 and TRBJ1-2; D remains unclear. Germline CDR1 is ENHRY and CDR2 is SYGVKD. The CDR3 length is 13 residues. V lost 2 bases and J lost 5, with 9 bases in between. In DNA form, the CDR3 reads TGTGCCATCAGTGAGGCGGAATTATATGGCTACACCTTC. Protein sequence: CAISEAELYGYTF.

The chain is built from TRBV7-2 and TRBJ1-1; D gene unclear. Germline lookup yields CDR1 SGHTA and CDR2 FQGNSA. Trimming pared 2 bases from V and 8 bases from J, leaving 6 bases between. CDR3 length equals 11 residues. Here the CDR3 DNA reads TGTGCCAGCAGCTTAACGGCAGAAGCTTTCTTT. Translated, it gives CASSLTAEAFF.

The J gene is TRBJ2-1, the V gene TRBV3-1; D is ambiguous. V lost 2 bases and J 8 bases, leaving 16 bases between the germline ends. The CDR3 has 15 amino acids. In germline, CDR1 is LGHDT, CDR2 YNNKEL (reference sequence). The CDR3 sequence: CASSQQSPPGYEQFF. Here the CDR3 DNA reads TGTGCCAGCAGCCAACAGTCACCCCCTGGCTATGAGCAGTTCTTC.

The V and J genes are TRBV20-1 and TRBJ2-7, with no clear D. The CDR3 runs to 12 residues. Germline V gene data show CDR1 as DFQATT and CDR2 as SNEGSKA (reference sequence). V was shortened by 1 base and J by 5 bases, with 9 bases between the two germline ends. The chain's CDR3 is CSARVWTHEQYF. The CDR3 DNA sequence: TGCAGTGCTAGAGTTTGGACCCACGAGCAGTACTTC.

This clonotype was seen only a few times. The rearrangement joins TRBV12-5 to TRBJ2-7; perhaps TRBD1 as D (6 bases). V lost 0 bases and J 5 bases, leaving 14 bases between the germline ends. The CDR3 spans 15 residues. Germline V gene data show CDR1 as LGHNT and CDR2 as FRNRAP. CDR3 loop: CASGLVTGRPHEQYV. The CDR3 bases are TGTGCTAGTGGTTTGGTCACAGGGCGACCACACGAGCAGTACGTC.

The rearrangement links TRBV6-2 or TRBV6-3 to TRBJ1-2; D uncertain. This CDR3 has 15 residues. V lost 0 bases to trimming and J lost 3 bases, with 11 bases between them. CDR1 MNHEY and CDR2 SVGEGT come from the germline V gene. The CDR3, as DNA: TGTGCCAGCAGTTACTCCACGGAAGGCGACTATGGCTACACCTTC. Translation gives CASSYSTEGDYGYTF.

The chain combines TRBV7-3 with TRBJ1-1, with D perhaps TRBD1 (5 bases). Trimming pared 5 bases from V and 6 bases from J, leaving 19 bases between. CDR3 length: 15 residues. CDR1 and CDR2 (germline): SGHTA, FQGTGA. The CDR3, as DNA: TGTGCCAGCAGCCCTGGGACGGGAAGGGCCGCTGAAGCTTTCTTT. Translation gives CASSPGTGRAAEAFF. The whole variable domain, remainder taken from reference TRBV7-3 and TRBJ1-1, is GAGVSQTPSNKVTEKGKYVELRCDPISGHTALYWYRQSLGQGPEFLIYFQGTGAADDSGLPNDRFFAVRPEGSVSTLKIQRTERGDSAVYLCASSPGTGRAAEAFFGQGTRLTVV.

The V call is TRBV29-1, the J call TRBJ2-2, with D perhaps matching TRBD2 (6 bases). Germline values: CDR1 SQVTM, CDR2 ANQGSEA. The CDR3 spans 14 residues. Trimming stripped 6 bases from V and 1 base from J, with 12 bases between. The CDR3 protein is CSVGRGMNTGELFF. DNA for the CDR3: TGCAGCGTCGGTCGGGGGATGAACACCGGGGAGCTGTTTTTT.

The V call is TRBV3-1, the J call TRBJ1-1; 9 bases are shared with TRBD1. With V trimmed by 3 bases and J by 5 bases, 4 bases remained unmatched. CDR1 and CDR2 from the germline V gene are LGHDT and YNNKEL (reference sequence). CDR3 length: 14 amino acids. The CDR3 DNA sequence: TGTGCCAGCAGCCAGTGGACAGGGGAGACTGAAGCTTTCTTT. It specifies CASSQWTGETEAFF.

This clonotype was picked up a small number of times. The rearrangement joins TRBV14 to TRBJ2-7; TRBD1 matches 12 bases. V lost 2 bases, J lost 5 bases, and 4 bases stayed unmatched. The CDR3 loop spans 15 amino acids. The germline CDR1 and CDR2 sequences are SGHDN and FVKESK. The CDR3 here is CASSQPGQGADEQYF. CDR3 sequence (DNA): TGTGCCAGCAGCCAACCGGGACAGGGGGCCGACGAGCAGTACTTC.

The table lists this clonotype with a few counts. V is TRBV7-2 and J is TRBJ1-6; maybe TRBD1 (5 bases). Germline CDR1 reads SGHTA; CDR2 reads FQGNSA. CDR3 length equals 17 residues. V lost 3 bases to trimming and J lost 2 bases, with 14 bases between them. The CDR3 nucleotides read TGTGCCAGCAGCTTGATCACAGGCCCCACCTATAATTCACCCCTCCACTTT. Its translation: CASSLITGPTYNSPLHF. Full variable domain (rest looked up from reference TRBV7-2 and TRBJ1-6): GAGVSQSPSNKVTEKGKDVELRCDPISGHTALYWYRQSLGQGLEFLIYFQGNSAPDKSGLPSDRFSAERTGGSVSTLTIQRTQQEDSAVYLCASSLITGPTYNSPLHFGNGTRLTVT.

The rearrangement links TRBV28 to TRBJ1-6; unclear D gene. Germline loops: CDR1 MDHEN, CDR2 SYDVKM. The CDR3 runs to 17 residues. Trimming cost V 6 bases and J 5 bases, with 20 bases left between them. The CDR3 spells CASRPPPGFEDNSPLHF. The CDR3, as DNA: TGTGCCAGCAGGCCCCCTCCCGGGTTCGAAGATAATTCACCCCTCCACTTT. The full variable domain, its missing parts supplied by reference TRBV28 and TRBJ1-6, is DVKVTQSSRYLVKRTGEKVFLECVQDMDHENMFWYRQDPGLGLRLIYFSYDVKMKEKGDIPEGYSVSREKKERFSLILESASTNQTSMYLCASRPPPGFEDNSPLHFGNGTRLTVT.

The V call is TRBV12-3 or TRBV12-4, the J call TRBJ1-5; D gene unclear. The CDR3 runs 15 residues. Trimming removed 10 bases from V and 3 bases from J, with 19 bases in between. The CDR3 here is CATSPPGGFNQPQHF. CDR3 DNA: TGTGCCACCTCCCCTCCAGGAGGGTTCAATCAGCCCCAGCATTTT.